The clone carrying this T cell receptor beta chain was seen more than once but under ten times. Its matching antigen is unknown. The data stem from a study of early stage breast cancer tumors. Whole-study context: Samples were sequenced at approximately 9.5-fold average coverage. Overall study findings and caveats: Blood repertoires resembled normal breast more than tumor. Tumors had roughly 2.4-fold higher T cell density and higher clonality than adjacent normal breast tissue. Most shared enriched TCRB sequences were commonly generated ones.

V was cut by 5 bases and J by 4 bases, with 12 bases left in between. The CDR3 loop spans 13 amino acids. Germline lookup yields CDR1 SGHKS and CDR2 YYEKEE (reference sequence). Profiling relied on immunoSEQ multiplex PCR, and the TCRdb table lists in-frame clones only, not all of them. This sample has about 41,000 clones, with around 72% found just once. V is TRBV5-5 and J is TRBJ1-2; D is uncertain. Sequencing used blood. The TCR comes from a person aged 45 to 59 with breast cancer. The CDR3 nucleotides read TGTGCCAGCAGAAACGACATTAGCTATGGCTACACCTTC. Protein sequence: CASRNDISYGYTF.